This is a list of T cell receptor beta chains from one sample in a study of blood T cell repertoires in COVID-19. Repertoires were generated with immunoSEQ multiplex PCR, while TCRdb's copy carries only in-frame clones and drops some. This sample has around 190,000 clones, with more than 70% found just once. Sequenced sample: PBMCs or T cells enriched from blood (not recorded which). The receptors come from a middle-aged man with acute COVID-19. CDR3s include the opening cysteine and the closing phenylalanine or tryptophan. The order of the fields is clone size, D gene, J gene, V gene, CDR3 protein, CDR3 DNA. The D gene is left open where the match is weak. Clone size is given for some rows only: seen once, a few or many times, or a class if the clone is expanded.

.	.	TRBJ1-6	TRBV9	CASSAGGTYNSPLHF	TGTGCCAGCAGCGCCGGGGGGACCTATAATTCACCCCTCCACTTT
.	.	TRBJ2-7	TRBV27	CASSQHRSRLEQYF	TGTGCCAGCTCCCAGCATCGGAGTCGTCTCGAGCAGTACTTC
few	TRBD1	TRBJ1-4	TRBV28	CASSTQGAGKEKLFF	TGTGCCAGCAGTACGCAGGGGGCGGGAAAAGAAAAACTGTTTTTT
many	.	TRBJ2-2	TRBV6-5	CASSPSGNTGELFF	TGTGCCAGCTCCCCGAGCGGGAACACCGGGGAGCTGTTTTTT
.	TRBD1	TRBJ2-3	TRBV15	CATSRESRGLDTQYF	TGTGCCACCAGCAGAGAAAGCAGGGGGCTCGATACGCAGTATTTT
.	TRBD1	TRBJ1-4	TRBV11-2	CASSFTGGAEKLFF	TGTGCCAGCAGCTTCACAGGGGGCGCGGAAAAACTGTTTTTT
.	.	TRBJ1-1	TRBV2	CANAGNTEAFF	TGTGCCAACGCGGGAAACACTGAAGCTTTCTTT
.	.	TRBJ1-4	TRBV27	CASRRSRSPPKDEKLFF	TGTGCCAGCAGGCGGAGCCGTTCACCCCCCAAGGATGAAAAACTGTTTTTT
.	.	TRBJ1-3	TRBV7-9	CASSLVGKGNTIYF	TGTGCCAGCAGCTTAGTCGGGAAGGGAAACACCATATATTTT
.	TRBD1	TRBJ1-5	TRBV19	CASSPGQLNQPQHF	TGTGCCAGTAGTCCGGGACAGCTCAATCAGCCCCAGCATTTT
.	.	TRBJ1-1	TRBV28	CASSSRTENTEAFF	TGTGCCAGCAGTTCCCGGACAGAGAACACTGAAGCTTTCTTT
few	.	TRBJ1-1	TRBV27	CANLGGGPTEAFF	TGTGCCAATTTAGGGGGGGGACCTACTGAAGCTTTCTTT
once	.	TRBJ2-3	TRBV28	CASSLLTDTQYF	TGTGCCAGCAGCCTCCTGACAGATACGCAGTATTTT
.	TRBD2	TRBJ2-3	TRBV15	CATSTRTSDTDTQYF	TGTGCCACCAGCACCAGGACTAGTGACACAGATACGCAGTATTTT
.	.	TRBJ1-3	TRBV7-9	CASGPGSGNTIYF	TGTGCCAGCGGCCCCGGGTCTGGAAACACCATATATTTT
.	.	TRBJ1-3	TRBV11-2	CASSSSSGNTIYF	TGTGCCAGCAGCTCTAGCTCTGGAAACACCATATATTTT
few	TRBD2	TRBJ2-1	TRBV2	CASSEWASGRGEQFF	TGTGCCAGCAGTGAATGGGCTAGCGGGAGGGGTGAGCAGTTCTTC